The 6 T cell receptor beta chains below were found in one sample sequenced in a study of blood T cells in healthy people across ages. A J-beta primer mix and a sample-barcoded 5' primer were used in a second PCR of about 7 to 12 cycles. TCRdb reanalysed the 5' RACE reads using MiXCR and keeps one entry per CDR3 protein. The sample yields approximately 1,700,000 distinct CDR3 sequences, roughly two fifths seen once. Sequencing input: blood. All receptors derive from a human donor in good health.

This clonotype was seen a handful of times. This chain connects TRBV12-3 or TRBV12-4 to TRBJ2-5; TRBD2 agrees at 13 bases. This CDR3 is built from 20 residues. The V segment lost 3 bases and the J segment 5 bases; nucleotides outside the gene matches: 18. In DNA form, the CDR3 reads TGTGCCAGCAGTTTGGTTGAGGGACTAGCGGGGCAACCAAGCCGGGAGACCCAGTACTTC. This gives the protein CASSLVEGLAGQPSRETQYF.

This clonotype was seen only a few times. The rearrangement links TRBV3-1 to TRBJ1-2; D unresolved. With 8 bases removed from V and 6 bases from J, the gap between germline ends came to 13 bases. The germline V gene encodes CDR1 LGHDT and CDR2 YNNKEL (reference sequence). The length of the CDR3 is 12 residues. CDR3 region: CASLRERDGYTF. The CDR3, as DNA: TGTGCCAGCTTACGGGAACGGGATGGCTACACCTTC. The complete variable domain, with remaining parts taken from reference TRBV3-1 and TRBJ1-2, reads DTAVSQTPKYLVTQMGNDKSIKCEQNLGHDTMYWYKQDSKKFLKIMFSYNNKELIINETVPNRFSPKSPDKAHLNLHINSLELGDSAVYFCASLRERDGYTFGSGTRLTVV.

This chain uses TRBV7-2 with TRBJ2-6; tentative D call: TRBD2 (5 bases). Germline V gene sequence: CDR1 SGHTA, CDR2 FQGNSA. The V end was cut by 6 bases, the J end by 0 bases, with 12 bases between. The CDR3 has 16 residues. Here the CDR3 DNA reads TGTGCCAGCAGTTGGAGGCACAGCTCTGGGGCCAACGTCCTGACTTTC. Residues: CASSWRHSSGANVLTF. Based on the CDR3 plus reference TRBV7-2 and TRBJ2-6, the full variable domain is GAGVSQSPSNKVTEKGKDVELRCDPISGHTALYWYRQSLGQGLEFLIYFQGNSAPDKSGLPSDRFSAERTGGSVSTLTIQRTQQEDSAVYLCASSWRHSSGANVLTFGAGSRLTVL.

In this sample, this clonotype turned up a few times. J is TRBJ2-1 and V is TRBV5-6; D perhaps matches TRBD2 (5 bases). Trimming pared 2 bases from V and 2 bases from J, leaving 8 bases between. CDR3 length: 14 amino acids. Germline V CDR1 and CDR2: SGHDT, YYEEEE. The CDR3 region is CASSFGVTYNEQFF. The CDR3 DNA reads as TGTGCCAGCAGCTTCGGGGTTACCTACAATGAGCAGTTCTTC.

This chain joins TRBV29-1 and TRBJ2-2, with D possibly matching TRBD2 (7 bases). The germline V and J ends were trimmed by 6 bases and 5 bases, with 13 bases remaining between them. Looked up from germline, CDR1 is SQVTM and CDR2 is ANQGSEA. The CDR3 length is 13 residues. CDR3: CSVRGAGTGELFF. The CDR3 bases are TGCAGCGTACGGGGGGCAGGGACCGGGGAGCTGTTTTTT.

V gene TRBV5-6 combines with J gene TRBJ2-4, with 8 nucleotides matching TRBD1. This CDR3 contains 15 residues. Germline V gene sequence: CDR1 SGHDT, CDR2 YYEEEE. With 4 bases clipped from V and 5 bases from J, the junction kept 8 bases outside the gene matches. The CDR3 region is CASSLRDRSENIQYF. In nucleotides, the CDR3 is TGTGCCAGCAGCCTCCGGGACAGGAGCGAAAACATTCAGTACTTC.